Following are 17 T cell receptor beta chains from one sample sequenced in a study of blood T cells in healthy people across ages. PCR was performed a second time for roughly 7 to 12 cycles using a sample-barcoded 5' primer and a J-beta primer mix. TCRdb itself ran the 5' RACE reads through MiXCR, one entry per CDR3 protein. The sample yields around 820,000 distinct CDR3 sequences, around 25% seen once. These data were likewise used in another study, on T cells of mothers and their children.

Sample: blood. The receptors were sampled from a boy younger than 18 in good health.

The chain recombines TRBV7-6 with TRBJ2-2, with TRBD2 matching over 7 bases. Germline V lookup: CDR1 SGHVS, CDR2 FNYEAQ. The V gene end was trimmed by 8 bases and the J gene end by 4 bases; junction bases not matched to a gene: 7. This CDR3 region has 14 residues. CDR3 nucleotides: TGTGCCAGCGCAGGCGGGGGAGGCACCGGGGAGCTGTTTTTT. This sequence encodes CASAGGGGTGELFF.

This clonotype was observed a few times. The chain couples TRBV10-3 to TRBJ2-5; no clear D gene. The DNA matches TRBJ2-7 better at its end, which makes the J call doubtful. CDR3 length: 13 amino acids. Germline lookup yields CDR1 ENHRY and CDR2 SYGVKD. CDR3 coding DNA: TGTGCCACCCGACCGGCGAGCTCCTACGAGCAGTACTTC. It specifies CATRPASSYEQYF.

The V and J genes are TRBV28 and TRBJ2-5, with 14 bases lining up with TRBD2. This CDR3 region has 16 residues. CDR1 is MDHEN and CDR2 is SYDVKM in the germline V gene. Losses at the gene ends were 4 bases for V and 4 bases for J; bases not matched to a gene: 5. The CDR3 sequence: CASSSRLAGGRETQYF. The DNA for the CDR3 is TGTGCCAGCAGTTCCAGACTAGCGGGGGGGCGAGAGACCCAGTACTTC. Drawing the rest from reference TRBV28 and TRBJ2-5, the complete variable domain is DVKVTQSSRYLVKRTGEKVFLECVQDMDHENMFWYRQDPGLGLRLIYFSYDVKMKEKGDIPEGYSVSREKKERFSLILESASTNQTSMYLCASSSRLAGGRETQYFGPGTRLLVL.

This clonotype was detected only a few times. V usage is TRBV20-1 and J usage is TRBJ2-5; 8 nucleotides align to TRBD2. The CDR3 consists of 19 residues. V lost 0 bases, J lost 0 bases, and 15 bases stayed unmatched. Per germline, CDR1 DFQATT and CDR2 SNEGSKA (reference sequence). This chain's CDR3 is CSARDPGTRQRPYQETQYF. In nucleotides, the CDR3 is TGCAGTGCTAGAGATCCCGGGACTAGGCAACGACCATACCAAGAGACCCAGTACTTC.

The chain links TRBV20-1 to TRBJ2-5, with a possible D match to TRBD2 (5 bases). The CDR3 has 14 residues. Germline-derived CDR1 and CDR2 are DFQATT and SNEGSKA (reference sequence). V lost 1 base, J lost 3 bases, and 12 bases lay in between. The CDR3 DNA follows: TGCAGTGCTAGAGTTTCGGCCGGGGAAGAGACCCAGTACTTC. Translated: CSARVSAGEETQYF.

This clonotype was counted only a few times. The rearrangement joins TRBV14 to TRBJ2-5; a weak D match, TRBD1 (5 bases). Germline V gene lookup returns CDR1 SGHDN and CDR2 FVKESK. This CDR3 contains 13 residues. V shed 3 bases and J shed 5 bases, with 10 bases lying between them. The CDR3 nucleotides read TGTGCCAGCAGCCACGCAGGGTCGGAGACCCAGTACTTC. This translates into CASSHAGSETQYF.

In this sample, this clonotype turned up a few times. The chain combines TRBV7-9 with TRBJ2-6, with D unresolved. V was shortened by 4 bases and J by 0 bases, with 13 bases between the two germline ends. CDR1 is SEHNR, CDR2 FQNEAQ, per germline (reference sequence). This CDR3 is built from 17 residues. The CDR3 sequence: CASSSSVRASGANVLTF. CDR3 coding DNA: TGTGCCAGCAGCTCATCGGTTAGGGCCTCTGGGGCCAACGTCCTGACTTTC.

CDR3 DNA: TGTGCCAGCAGCGGAGGGACGGATAGCAAGTGGCCCCAGCATTTT. This translates into CASSGGTDSKWPQHF. The chain couples TRBV5-5 to TRBJ1-5, with a possible D match to TRBD1 (5 bases). V lost 4 bases to trimming and J lost 9 bases, with 20 bases between them. This CDR3 has 15 amino acids. CDR1 SGHKS and CDR2 YYEKEE come from the germline V gene (reference sequence).

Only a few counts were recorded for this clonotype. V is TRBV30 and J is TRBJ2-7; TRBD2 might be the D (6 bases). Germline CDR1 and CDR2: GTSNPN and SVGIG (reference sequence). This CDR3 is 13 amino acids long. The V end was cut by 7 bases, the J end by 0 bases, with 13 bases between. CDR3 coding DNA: TGTGCCTCACGCGACGGGAGCTCCTACGAGCAGTACTTC. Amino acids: CASRDGSSYEQYF.

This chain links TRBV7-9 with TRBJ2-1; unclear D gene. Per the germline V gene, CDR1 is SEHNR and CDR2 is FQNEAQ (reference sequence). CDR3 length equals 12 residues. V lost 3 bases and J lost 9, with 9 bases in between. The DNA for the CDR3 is TGTGCCAGCAGCTTCGAATTAGCTGAGCAGTTCTTC. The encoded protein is CASSFELAEQFF.

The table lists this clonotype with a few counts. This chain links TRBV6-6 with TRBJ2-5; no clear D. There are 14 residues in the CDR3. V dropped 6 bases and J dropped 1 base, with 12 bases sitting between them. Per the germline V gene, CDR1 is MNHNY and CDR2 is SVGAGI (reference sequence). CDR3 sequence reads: CASSPVSVQETQYF. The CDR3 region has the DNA TGTGCCAGCAGCCCAGTTTCGGTCCAAGAGACCCAGTACTTC.

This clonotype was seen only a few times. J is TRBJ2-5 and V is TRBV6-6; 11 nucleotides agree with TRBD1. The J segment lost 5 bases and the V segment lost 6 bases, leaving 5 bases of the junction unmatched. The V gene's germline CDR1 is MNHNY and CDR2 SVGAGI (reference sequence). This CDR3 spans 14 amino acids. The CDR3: CASRGTGGHETQYF. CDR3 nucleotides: TGTGCCAGCAGAGGGACAGGGGGGCACGAGACCCAGTACTTC.

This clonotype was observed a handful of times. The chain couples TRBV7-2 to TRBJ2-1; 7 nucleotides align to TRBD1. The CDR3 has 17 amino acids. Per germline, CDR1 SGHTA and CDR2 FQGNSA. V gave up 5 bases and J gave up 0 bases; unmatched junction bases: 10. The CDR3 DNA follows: TGTGCCAGCAGCGAAACGACAGGGTCAAACTCCTACAATGAGCAGTTCTTC. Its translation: CASSETTGSNSYNEQFF.

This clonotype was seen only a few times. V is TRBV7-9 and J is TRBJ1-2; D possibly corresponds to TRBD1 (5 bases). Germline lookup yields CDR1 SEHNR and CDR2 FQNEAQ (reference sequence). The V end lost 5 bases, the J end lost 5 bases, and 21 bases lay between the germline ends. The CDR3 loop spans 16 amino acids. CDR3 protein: CASSPPAMGEVYGYTF. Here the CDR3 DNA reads TGTGCCAGCAGCCCACCCGCGATGGGGGAGGTTTATGGCTACACCTTC.

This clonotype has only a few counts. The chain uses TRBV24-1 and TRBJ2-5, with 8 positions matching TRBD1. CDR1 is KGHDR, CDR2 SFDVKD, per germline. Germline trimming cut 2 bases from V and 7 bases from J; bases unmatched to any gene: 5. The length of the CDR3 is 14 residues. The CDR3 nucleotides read TGTGCCACCAGTGATTCCGGGACAGGAGGGACCCAGTACTTC. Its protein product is CATSDSGTGGTQYF.

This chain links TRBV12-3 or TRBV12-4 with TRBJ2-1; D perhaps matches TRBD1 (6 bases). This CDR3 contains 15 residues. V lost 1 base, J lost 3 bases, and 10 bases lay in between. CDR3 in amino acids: CASSLGGLNYNEQFF. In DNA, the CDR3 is TGTGCCAGCAGTTTAGGGGGGCTTAACTACAATGAGCAGTTCTTC.

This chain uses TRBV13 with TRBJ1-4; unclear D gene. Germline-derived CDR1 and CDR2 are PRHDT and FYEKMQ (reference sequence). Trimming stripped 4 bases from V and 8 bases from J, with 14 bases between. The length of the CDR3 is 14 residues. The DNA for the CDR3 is TGTGCCAGCAGCTCACGGGGAAAACCGGAAAAACTGTTTTTT. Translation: CASSSRGKPEKLFF.